The clone carrying this TCR beta chain was counted only a few times. One entry per CDR3 protein, called by TCRdb with MiXCR from the 5' RACE reads. The table includes roughly 120,000 distinct CDR3 sequences, more than 13% detected once. These data belong to a study of early T cells in non-severe SARS-CoV-2 infection. The CDR3 spans 13 residues. The junction had 4 bases not matched to a gene; V was cut back by 6 bases and J by 7 bases. Germline V gene sequence: CDR1 SQVTM, CDR2 ANQGSEA. The sequence came from an adult who was a healthcare worker with PCR-confirmed SARS-CoV-2 infection or an uninfected control (not recorded which). The sample comprised whole blood. The V call is TRBV29-1, the J call TRBJ2-7; TRBD2 agrees at 15 bases. CDR3: CSVRTSGGAEQYF. CDR3 coding DNA: TGCAGCGTGCGGACTAGCGGGGGGGCTGAGCAGTACTTC.